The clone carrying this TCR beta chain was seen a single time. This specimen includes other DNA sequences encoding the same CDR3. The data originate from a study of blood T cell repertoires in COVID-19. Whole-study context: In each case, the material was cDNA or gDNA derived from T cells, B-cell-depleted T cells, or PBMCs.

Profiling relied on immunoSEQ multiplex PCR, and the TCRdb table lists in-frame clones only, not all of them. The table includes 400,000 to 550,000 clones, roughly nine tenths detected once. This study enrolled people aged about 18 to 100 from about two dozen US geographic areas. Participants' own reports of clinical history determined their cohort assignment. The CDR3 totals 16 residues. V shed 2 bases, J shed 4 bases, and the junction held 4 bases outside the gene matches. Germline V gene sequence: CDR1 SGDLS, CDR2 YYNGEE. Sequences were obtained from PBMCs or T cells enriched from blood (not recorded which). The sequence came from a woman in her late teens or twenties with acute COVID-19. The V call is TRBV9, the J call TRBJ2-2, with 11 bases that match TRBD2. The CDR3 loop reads CASSVGTSGGTGELFF. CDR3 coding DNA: TGTGCCAGCAGCGTCGGGACTAGCGGCGGCACCGGGGAGCTGTTTTTT. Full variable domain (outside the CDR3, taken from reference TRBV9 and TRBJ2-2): DSGVTQTPKHLITATGQRVTLRCSPRSGDLSVYWYQQSLDQGLQFLIQYYNGEERAKGNILERFSAQQFPDLHSELNLSSLELGDSALYFCASSVGTSGGTGELFFGEGSRLTVL.